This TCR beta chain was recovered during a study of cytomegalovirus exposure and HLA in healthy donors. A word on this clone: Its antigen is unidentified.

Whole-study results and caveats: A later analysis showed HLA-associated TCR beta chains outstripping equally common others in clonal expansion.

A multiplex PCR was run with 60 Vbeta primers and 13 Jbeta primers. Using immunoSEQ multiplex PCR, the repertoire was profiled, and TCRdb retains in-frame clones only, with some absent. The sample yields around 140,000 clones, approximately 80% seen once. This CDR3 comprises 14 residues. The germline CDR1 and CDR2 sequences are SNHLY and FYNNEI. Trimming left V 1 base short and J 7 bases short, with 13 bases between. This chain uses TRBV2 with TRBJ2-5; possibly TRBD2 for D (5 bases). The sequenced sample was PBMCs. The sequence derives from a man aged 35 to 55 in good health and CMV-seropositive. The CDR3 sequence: CASSEGPFEGTQYF. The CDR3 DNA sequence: TGTGCCAGCAGTGAAGGGCCCTTCGAGGGGACCCAGTACTTC.